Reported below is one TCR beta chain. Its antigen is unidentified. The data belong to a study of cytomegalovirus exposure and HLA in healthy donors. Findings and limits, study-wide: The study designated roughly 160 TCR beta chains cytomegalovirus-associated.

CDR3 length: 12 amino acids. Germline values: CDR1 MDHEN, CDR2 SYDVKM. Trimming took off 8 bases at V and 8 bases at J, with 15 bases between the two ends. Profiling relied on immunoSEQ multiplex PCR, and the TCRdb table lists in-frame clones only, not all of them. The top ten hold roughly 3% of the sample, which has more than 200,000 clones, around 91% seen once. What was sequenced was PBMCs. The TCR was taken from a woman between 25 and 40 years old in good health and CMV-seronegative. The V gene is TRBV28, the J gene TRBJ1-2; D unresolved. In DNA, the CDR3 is TGTGCCAGCTTTCAGGTTCCGGGGGGCTACACCTTC. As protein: CASFQVPGGYTF.